This T cell receptor (beta chain) was recorded in a study of control samples from healthy donors and cancer patients (dated by TCRdb to the early 2020s). The library came from the immunoSEQ multiplex PCR assay. In TCRdb, the immuneACCESS table is reduced to in-frame sequences with V and J assigned. These tables do not hold every clone; where another copy was compared, an unresolved V gene accounts for under half, and the others remain unexplained. The sample has approximately 170,000 clones on record, 85% to 95% of them singletons. The ten top clones hold over 3.5% of the sample. Ends trimmed: V by 3 bases, J by 5 bases; bases unmatched to a gene: 15. According to the germline V gene, CDR1 reads SQVTM and CDR2 reads ANQGSEA. Measured from the cysteine to the phenylalanine, the CDR3 is 16 residues long. Left in the record is the CDR3 DNA by itself, 48 bases read in frame from the first base. Turning to this clone: The antigen it recognizes is unknown. The input lacks base qualities; no much larger clone sits a single base away.

The clonotype originates from an older woman in good health. The V gene is TRBV29-1 and the J gene is TRBJ2-5; TRBD1 matches 7 bases in the middle. The sequencing sample was made of blood. The DNA sequence follows: TGCAGCGTTGAGGAGTTCGGGACAGAATGGAAGGAGACCCAGTACTTC. Its protein is CSVEEFGTEWKETQYF. Joined to the reference TRBV29-1 and TRBJ2-5 proteins, this CDR3 gives the full variable domain: SAVISQKPSRDICQRGTSLTIQCQVDSQVTMMFWYRQQPGQSLTLIATANQGSEATYESGFVIDKFPISRPNLTFSTLTVSNMSPEDSSIYLCSVEEFGTEWKETQYFGPGTRLLVL.